The clone carrying this TCR beta chain was detected many times. This sample is drawn from a study of spatial heterogeneity in lung cancer. Study context: PBMC samples from follow-up, when available, were sequenced at a median of approximately 24 months post-resection.

The time point denotes: blood at routine non-recurrence follow-up after resection. The study sequenced unsorted whole RNA from tumor, nontumor lung or frozen PBMC. TCRdb processed the 5' RACE reads anew with MiXCR; each CDR3 protein has one entry. In the table there are over 70,000 distinct CDR3 sequences, about 8.2% of which are singletons. CDR3 length: 15 residues. Germline CDR1 reads SGHNT; CDR2 reads YENEEA. Trimming took off 5 bases at V and 2 bases at J, with 13 bases between the two ends. The rearrangement joins TRBV11-3 to TRBJ2-1; D unclear. The sequence was obtained from a female donor with early-stage non-small cell lung cancer. Sequences were derived from PBMCs, sampled at follow-up. CDR3 region: CASSMGIDTYNEQFF. CDR3 in DNA: TGTGCCAGCAGCATGGGAATAGATACCTACAATGAGCAGTTCTTC.